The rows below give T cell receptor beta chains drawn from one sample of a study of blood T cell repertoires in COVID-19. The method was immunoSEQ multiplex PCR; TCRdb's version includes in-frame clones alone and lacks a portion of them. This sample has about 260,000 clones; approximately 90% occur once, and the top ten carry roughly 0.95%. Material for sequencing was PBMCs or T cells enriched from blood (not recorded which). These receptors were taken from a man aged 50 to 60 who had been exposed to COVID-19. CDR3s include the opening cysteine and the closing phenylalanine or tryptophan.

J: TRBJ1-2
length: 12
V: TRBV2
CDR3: CASTWDKYGYTF

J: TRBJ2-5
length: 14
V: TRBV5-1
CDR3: CASSSWDIQETQYF

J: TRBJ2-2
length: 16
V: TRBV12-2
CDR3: CASRFRYRQPTGELFF

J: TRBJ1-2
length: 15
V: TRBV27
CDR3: CASSYRAGSPYGYTF

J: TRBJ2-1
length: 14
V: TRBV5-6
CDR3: CASSLPGAYNEQFF

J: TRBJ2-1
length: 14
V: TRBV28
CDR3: CASTPAGLHNEQFF

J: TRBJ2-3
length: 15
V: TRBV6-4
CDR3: CASSSSWSKADTQYF

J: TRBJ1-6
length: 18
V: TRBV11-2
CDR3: CASSLGTEYDFDNSPLHF

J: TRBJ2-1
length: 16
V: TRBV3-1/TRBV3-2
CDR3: CASRPLAGGGSNEQFF

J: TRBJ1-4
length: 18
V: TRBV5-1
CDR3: CASSGGQTYQATNEKLFF

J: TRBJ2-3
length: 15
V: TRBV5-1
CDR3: CASSSSGLSTDTQYF

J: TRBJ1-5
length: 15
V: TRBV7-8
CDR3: CASSLAREGVQPQHF

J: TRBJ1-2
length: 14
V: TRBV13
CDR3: CASSMRHLNYGYTF

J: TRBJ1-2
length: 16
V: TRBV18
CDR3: CASSTGQGAVIDGYTF

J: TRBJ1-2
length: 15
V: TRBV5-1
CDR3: CASSLGTGTIYGYTF

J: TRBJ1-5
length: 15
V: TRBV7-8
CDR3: CASSSREYSNQPQHF

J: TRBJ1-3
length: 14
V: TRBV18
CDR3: CASSLDRAGNTIYF

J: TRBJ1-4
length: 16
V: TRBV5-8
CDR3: CASREQGLMKDEKLFF

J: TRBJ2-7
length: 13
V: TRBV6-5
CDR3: CASRTTRYYEQYF

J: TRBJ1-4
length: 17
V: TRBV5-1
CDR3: CASSPAAQGAGYEKLFF

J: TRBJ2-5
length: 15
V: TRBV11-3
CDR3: CASSSGLAGVGTQYF

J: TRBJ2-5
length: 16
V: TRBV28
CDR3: CASSLFGRGIEETQYF

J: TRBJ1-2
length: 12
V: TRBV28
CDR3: CASRKDTYGYTF